This is a list of T cell receptor beta chains from one sample in a study of shared clonotypes between healthy human individuals. Sequencing used immunoSEQ multiplex PCR; TCRdb keeps in-frame clones, though not all of them. The sample has about 110,000 clones; about 62% are singletons. The sequencing sample was made of memory CD8+ T cells sorted from blood. The source is a woman under 40 in good health. Both conserved end residues are part of each CDR3. The D gene is left open where the match is weak. The listing skips clone size in some rows; elsewhere it reads once, few, many or a size class.

>TRBJ2-1|-|-|TRBV5-1
TGCGCCAGCAGCTTCCCCGGGGCGGACAATGAGCAGTTCTTC
CASSFPGADNEQFF
>TRBJ2-1|TRBD2|-|TRBV5-6
TGTGCCAGCAGCCACCTACTAGCGGCGAAGGGTGAGCAGTTCTTC
CASSHLLAAKGEQFF
>TRBJ2-5|-|-|TRBV25-1
TGTGCCAGCATACCCCCTACGGGGGAACTAGAGACCCAGTACTTC
CASIPPTGELETQYF
>TRBJ2-2|TRBD2|-|TRBV7-9
TGTGCCAGCAGCTCGAGACAGCGGGAGGTATACACCGGGGAGCTGTTTTTT
CASSSRQREVYTGELFF
>TRBJ2-1|-|-|TRBV9
TGTGCCAGCAGCCCCCGACTTCACAATGAGCAGTTCTTC
CASSPRLHNEQFF
>TRBJ2-7|TRBD1|-|TRBV28
TGTGCCAGCAGTTCGGGACAGGGGGCTGGCGAGCAGTACTTC
CASSSGQGAGEQYF
>TRBJ1-2|-|-|TRBV7-2
TGTGCCAGCAGCCAGGAGGGGGGGAACTATGGCTACACCTTC
CASSQEGGNYGYTF
>TRBJ2-7|-|-|TRBV19
TGTGCCAGTAGTATCTCGCTTTCAGGCTACGAGCAGTACTTC
CASSISLSGYEQYF
>TRBJ2-1|TRBD2|-|TRBV28
TGTGCCAGCAGTTTCCTCGCCGGGACTAGCAGAAACAATGAGCAGTTCTTC
CASSFLAGTSRNNEQFF
>TRBJ1-2|-|many|TRBV28
TGTGCCAGCAGTTTTGCACAGAACAACTATGGCTACACCTTC
CASSFAQNNYGYTF
>TRBJ2-1|-|-|TRBV28
TGTGCCAGCAGGGGAGGGGACACCTACAATGAGCAGTTCTTC
CASRGGDTYNEQFF
>TRBJ2-7|-|-|TRBV2
TGTGCCAGCAGTAGAGCGCCAAAGGGCTACGAGCAGTACTTC
CASSRAPKGYEQYF
>TRBJ2-1|TRBD2|-|TRBV9
TGTGCCAGCAGCAGAGGGACTAGCGGGGGTTTTAGCAATGAGCAGTTCTTC
CASSRGTSGGFSNEQFF
>TRBJ2-2|-|-|TRBV29-1
TGCAGCGTTGAACCGGACGGATGGAACACCGGGGAGCTGTTTTTT
CSVEPDGWNTGELFF
>TRBJ2-2|TRBD2|few|TRBV30
TGTGCCTGGAGGGCTGATAGCGGGAGGGCCATAACCGGGGAGCTGTTTTTT
CAWRADSGRAITGELFF
>TRBJ2-1|TRBD2|-|TRBV7-9
TGTGCCAGCAGCCCAAGGGGCGGGAGCGGCTACAATGAGCAGTTCTTC
CASSPRGGSGYNEQFF
>TRBJ2-2|-|-|TRBV30
TGTGCCTGGAGTGTAATGCGGGCCGGGGAGCTGTTTTTT
CAWSVMRAGELFF
>TRBJ1-2|TRBD1|-|TRBV5-4
TGTGCCAGCCGCTTGACAGGGAGCTATGGCTACACCTTC
CASRLTGSYGYTF
>TRBJ2-1|TRBD2|-|TRBV27
TGTGCCAGCAGTTTATCCCTAGCGGGAGGACCCGATGAGCAGTTCTTC
CASSLSLAGGPDEQFF
>TRBJ2-2|TRBD1|few|TRBV7-3
TGTGCCAGCACCCCCGGGACAGGGGGTTCCGGGGAGCTGTTTTTT
CASTPGTGGSGELFF
>TRBJ1-1|-|few|TRBV23-1
TGCGCCAGCAGTCAACCGGGACAGAACACTGAAGCTTTCTTT
CASSQPGQNTEAFF
>TRBJ1-4|-|-|TRBV4-1
TGCGCCAGCAGCCAAGTAGGTCGAAGCACTGCAACTAATGAAAAACTGTTTTTT
CASSQVGRSTATNEKLFF
>TRBJ2-1|TRBD2|-|TRBV29-1
TGCAGCGTTGAAGGAAGCACGCTAGCGGGGGATGAGCAGTTCTTC
CSVEGSTLAGDEQFF
>TRBJ1-2|-|-|TRBV6-6
TGTGCCAGCAGTTACGGGTCGACAGCTAACTATGGCTACACCTTC
CASSYGSTANYGYTF
>TRBJ2-7|TRBD2|-|TRBV6-1
TGTGCCAGCTCGGGACTAGGCAGTGGTGAGCAGTACTTC
CASSGLGSGEQYF
>TRBJ2-6|-|-|TRBV15
TGTGCCACCAGCAGAGATCAACCTGGGGCCAACGTCCTGACTTTC
CATSRDQPGANVLTF